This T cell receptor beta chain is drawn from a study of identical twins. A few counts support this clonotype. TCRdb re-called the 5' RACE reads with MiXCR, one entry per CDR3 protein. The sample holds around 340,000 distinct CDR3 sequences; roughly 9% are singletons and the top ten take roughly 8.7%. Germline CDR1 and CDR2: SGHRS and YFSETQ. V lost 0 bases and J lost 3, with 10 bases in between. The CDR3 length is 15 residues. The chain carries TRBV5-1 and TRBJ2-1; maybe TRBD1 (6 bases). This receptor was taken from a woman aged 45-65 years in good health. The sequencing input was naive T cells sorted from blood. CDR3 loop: CASSLEGDIYNEQFF. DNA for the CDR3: TGCGCCAGCAGCTTGGAGGGGGACATCTACAATGAGCAGTTCTTC.